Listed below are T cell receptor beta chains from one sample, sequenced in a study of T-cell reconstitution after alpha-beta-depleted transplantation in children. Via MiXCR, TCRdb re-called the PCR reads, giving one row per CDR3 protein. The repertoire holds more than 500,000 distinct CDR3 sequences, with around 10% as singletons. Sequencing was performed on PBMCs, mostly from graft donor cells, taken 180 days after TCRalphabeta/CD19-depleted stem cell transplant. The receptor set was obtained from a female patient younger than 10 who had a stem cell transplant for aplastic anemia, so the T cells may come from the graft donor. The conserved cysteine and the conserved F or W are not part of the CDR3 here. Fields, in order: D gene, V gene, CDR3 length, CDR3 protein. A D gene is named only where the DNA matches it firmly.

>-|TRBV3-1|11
ASSFTGGNEQF
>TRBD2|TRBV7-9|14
ASSPTAISGRNIQY
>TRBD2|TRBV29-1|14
SVDLPLAGTYNEQF
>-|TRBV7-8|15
ASSLQGRQANTGELF
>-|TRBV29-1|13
SVEAFGGLYNEQF
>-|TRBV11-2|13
ASSPHPANYYGYT
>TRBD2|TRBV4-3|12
ASRTSSNTGELF
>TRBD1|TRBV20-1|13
SARRAGGLYNEQF
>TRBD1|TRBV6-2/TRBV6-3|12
ASSPDRVDQPQH
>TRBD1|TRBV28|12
ASSFPTGNYGYT
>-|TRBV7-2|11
ASSRSPNYGYT
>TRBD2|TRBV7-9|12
ASSLWSGSYEQF
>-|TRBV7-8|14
GSSSQMRDGSYEQY
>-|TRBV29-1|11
SVAWERTDTQY